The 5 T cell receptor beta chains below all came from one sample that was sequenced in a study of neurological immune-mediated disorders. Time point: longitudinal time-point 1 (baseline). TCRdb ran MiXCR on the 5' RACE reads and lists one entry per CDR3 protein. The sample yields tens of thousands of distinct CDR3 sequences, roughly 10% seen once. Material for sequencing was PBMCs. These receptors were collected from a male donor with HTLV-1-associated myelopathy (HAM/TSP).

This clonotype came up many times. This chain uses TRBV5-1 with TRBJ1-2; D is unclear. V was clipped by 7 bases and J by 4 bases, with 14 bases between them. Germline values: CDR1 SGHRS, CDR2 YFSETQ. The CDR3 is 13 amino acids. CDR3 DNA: TGCGCCAGCGCAGAATCCTATCTCTATGGCTACACCTTC. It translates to CASAESYLYGYTF.

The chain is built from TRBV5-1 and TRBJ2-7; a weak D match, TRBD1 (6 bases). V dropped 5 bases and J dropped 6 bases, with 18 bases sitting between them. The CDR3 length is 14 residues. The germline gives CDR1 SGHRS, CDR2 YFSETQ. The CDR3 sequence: CASSPGHGIPEQYF. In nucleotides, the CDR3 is TGCGCCAGCAGTCCGGGACATGGAATTCCCGAGCAGTACTTC. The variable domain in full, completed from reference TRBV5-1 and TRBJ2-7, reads KAGVTQTPRYLIKTRGQQVTLSCSPISGHRSVSWYQQTPGQGLQFLFEYFSETQRNKGNFPGRFSGRQFSNSRSEMNVSTLELGDSALYLCASSPGHGIPEQYFGPGTRLTVT.

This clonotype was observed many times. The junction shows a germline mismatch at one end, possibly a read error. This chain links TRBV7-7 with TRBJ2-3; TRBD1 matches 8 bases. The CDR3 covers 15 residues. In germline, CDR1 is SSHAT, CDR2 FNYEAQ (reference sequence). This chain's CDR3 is CASSAGTGSTDTQYF. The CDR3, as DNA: TGTGCTAGCAGCGCGGGGACAGGCAGCACAGATACGCAGTATTTT.

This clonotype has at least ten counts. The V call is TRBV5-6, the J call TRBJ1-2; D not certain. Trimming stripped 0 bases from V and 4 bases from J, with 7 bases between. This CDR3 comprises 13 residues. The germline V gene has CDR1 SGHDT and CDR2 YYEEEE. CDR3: CASSLEVPYGYTF. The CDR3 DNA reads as TGTGCCAGCAGCTTGGAGGTCCCCTATGGCTACACCTTC.

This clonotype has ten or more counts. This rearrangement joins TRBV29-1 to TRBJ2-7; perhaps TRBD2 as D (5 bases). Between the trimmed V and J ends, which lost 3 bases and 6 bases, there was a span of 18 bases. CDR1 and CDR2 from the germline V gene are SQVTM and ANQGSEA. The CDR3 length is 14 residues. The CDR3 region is CSVDRPGGHSEQYF. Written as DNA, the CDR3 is TGCAGCGTTGATAGGCCAGGAGGTCATTCCGAGCAGTACTTC.